The 32 T cell receptor beta chains below were found in one sample sequenced in a study of regulatory T cells in long-lasting Graves disease. Time point meaning: newly diagnosed GD, antithyroid drugs for less than 3 months. Extracted PBMC RNA gave rise to the TCR library. TCR beta libraries were built with iRepertoire HTBI primers and Arm-PCR of CDR3 regions. MiXCR, run by TCRdb on the multiplex PCR reads, gives a single entry per CDR3 protein. This sample yields about 530,000 distinct CDR3 sequences, of which about 16% are seen a single time; 20% to 25% belongs to the top ten. A further study also used this sample, focusing on T cells in Graves' hyperthyroidism and ophthalmopathy.

Sequences were derived from peripheral blood mononuclear cells (PBMCs), sampled at new diagnosis, from a patient treated with antithyroid drugs. All receptors come from a woman aged 35 to 60 with Graves disease.

The genes are TRBV30 and TRBJ1-5; D might be TRBD1 (5 bases). The CDR3 covers 14 residues. Germline V gene sequence: CDR1 GTSNPN, CDR2 SVGIG (reference sequence). V lost 2 bases, J lost 1 base, and 9 bases lay in between. The CDR3 reads CAWSYKGSNQPQHF. Written as DNA, the CDR3 is TGTGCCTGGAGTTACAAGGGGAGCAATCAGCCCCAGCATTTT.

J is TRBJ1-2 and V is TRBV19; 8 nucleotides align to TRBD1. V was pared by 6 bases and J by 4 bases, with 7 bases of the junction left unmatched. This CDR3 region has 14 residues. Germline CDR1 reads LNHDA; CDR2 reads SQIVND (reference sequence). The DNA for the CDR3 is TGTGCCAGTAGGGAGGCGACAGGGGTCTATGGCTACACCTTC. Protein sequence: CASREATGVYGYTF.

The chain recombines TRBV7-2 with TRBJ1-5; D is unresolved. V gave up 6 bases and J gave up 5 bases, with 14 bases separating them. The CDR3 totals 14 residues. Germline CDR1 is SGHTA and CDR2 is FQGNSA. The CDR3 sequence: CASRSNGIDQPQHF. Written as DNA, the CDR3 is TGTGCCAGCAGAAGCAACGGGATAGATCAGCCCCAGCATTTT. The full variable domain, completed using reference TRBV7-2 and TRBJ1-5, is GAGVSQSPSNKVTEKGKDVELRCDPISGHTALYWYRQSLGQGLEFLIYFQGNSAPDKSGLPSDRFSAERTGGSVSTLTIQRTQQEDSAVYLCASRSNGIDQPQHFGDGTRLSIL.

As regards this clonotype: This may stem from a read error, because a much larger clone lies one nucleotide away. The gene calls are TRBV28 and TRBJ2-5, with 10 bases lining up with TRBD2. CDR1 and CDR2 (germline): MDHEN, SYDVKM. This CDR3 has 15 residues. V lost 3 bases, J lost 7 bases, and 8 bases stayed unmatched. CDR3 bases: TGTGCCAGCAGTTTCCAGCGGGGGGGCAGGGGGACCCAGTACTTC. This codes for CASSFQRGGRGTQYF.

The gene calls are TRBV20-1 and TRBJ2-1, with TRBD1 matching 7 bases. In germline, CDR1 is DFQATT, CDR2 SNEGSKA (reference sequence). This CDR3 is built from 15 residues. The V segment lost 5 bases and the J segment 6 bases; nucleotides outside the gene matches: 13. For the CDR3, the DNA is TGCAGTGCTGACCCGGGACAGTCTTCTGGCAATGAGCAGTTCTTC. This translates into CSADPGQSSGNEQFF.

The chain combines TRBV12-3 or TRBV12-4 with TRBJ2-7; 8 positions match TRBD1. The V gene end was trimmed by 4 bases and the J gene end by 5 bases; junction bases not matched to a gene: 7. The CDR3 is 14 amino acids. CDR3 in DNA: TGTGCCAGCAGTTCGGACAGGGAAGTTGACGAGCAGTACTTC. This translates into CASSSDREVDEQYF.

This sequence joins TRBV5-1 and TRBJ2-2, with 7 bases that match TRBD2. Germline values: CDR1 SGHRS, CDR2 YFSETQ. The CDR3 covers 15 residues. Unmatched junction bases numbered 5, after V lost 0 bases and J lost 6 bases. CDR3 sequence reads: CASSLEVGRAGELFF. For the CDR3, the DNA is TGCGCCAGCAGCTTGGAAGTAGGGAGGGCCGGGGAGCTGTTTTTT.

Many counts were recorded for this clonotype. The V and J genes are TRBV24-1 and TRBJ2-3; no definite D call. The CDR3 runs to 12 residues. Germline V gene lookup returns CDR1 KGHDR and CDR2 SFDVKD. V was trimmed by 4 bases and J by 5 bases, leaving 6 bases between them. CDR3 sequence: CATSDPGDTQYF. Here the CDR3 DNA reads TGTGCCACCAGTGACCCCGGAGATACGCAGTATTTT.

As to this clonotype: A junction boundary mismatches the germline segment, possibly from a read error. V is TRBV10-2 and J is TRBJ2-3; possible D gene TRBD1, 6 bases. Germline V lookup: CDR1 WSHSY, CDR2 SAAADI. The CDR3 is 13 amino acids. The CDR3 coding sequence is TGCGCCAGCAGAAAGGACAGCACGGATACGCAGTATTTT. It codes for CASRKDSTDTQYF.

This clonotype was detected many times. This sequence joins TRBV6-5 and TRBJ1-6; D unclear. V was cut by 4 bases and J by 7 bases, with 17 bases left in between. CDR1 and CDR2 (germline): MNHEY, SVGAGI. The CDR3 extends over 16 amino acids. The CDR3 protein is CASSSPSRRTNSPLHF. The CDR3 nucleotides read TGTGCCAGCAGTTCCCCTTCTAGGCGGACCAATTCACCCCTCCACTTT.

This clonotype has at least ten counts. The chain is built from TRBV20-1 and TRBJ1-1; no firm D call. Germline loops: CDR1 DFQATT, CDR2 SNEGSKA (reference sequence). CDR3 length equals 15 residues. The V and J ends lost 3 bases and 5 bases respectively, with 19 bases between them. For the CDR3, the DNA is TGCAGTGCTAGGGTCAGAGGGTCGATTGGGACTGAAGCTTTCTTT. It encodes CSARVRGSIGTEAFF.

This clonotype was recorded many times. The chain couples TRBV5-5 to TRBJ2-1; perhaps TRBD1 as D (5 bases). The CDR3 contains 16 residues. Germline-derived CDR1 and CDR2 are SGHKS and YYEKEE (reference sequence). Trimming cost V 4 bases and J 3 bases, with 17 bases left between them. CDR3 in DNA: TGTGCCAGCAGCCAAGACAGCCACTCTTACTACAATGAGCAGTTCTTC. It is translated as CASSQDSHSYYNEQFF.

This clonotype was seen ten or more times. The chain employs TRBV12-3 or TRBV12-4 and TRBJ2-7; 7 positions agree with TRBD2. The CDR3 loop spans 15 amino acids. The ends lost 2 bases at V and 2 bases at J; junction bases unmatched: 6. CDR3 nucleotide sequence: TGTGCCAGCAGTTTATTAGGCGGGGGAGCCTACGAGCAGTACTTC. The encoded protein is CASSLLGGGAYEQYF.

This clonotype was observed a handful of times. This chain's CDR3 is CASSWRGYNEQFF. For the CDR3, the DNA is TGTGCCAGCAGTTGGCGGGGCTACAATGAGCAGTTCTTC. The V call is TRBV27, the J call TRBJ2-1, with D tentatively TRBD2 (6 bases). The CDR3 is made up of 13 amino acids. Trimming shortened V by 4 bases and J by 3 bases, and 7 bases separated the two germline ends. Germline V gene lookup returns CDR1 MNHEY and CDR2 SMNVEV (reference sequence).

The V gene is TRBV4-1, the J gene TRBJ2-1; TRBD2 might be the D (5 bases). The CDR3 extends over 15 amino acids. The V gene's germline CDR1 is MGHRA and CDR2 YSYEKL. V was clipped by 5 bases and J by 12 bases, with 23 bases between them. CDR3 protein: CASSFELRTEMGQFF. For the CDR3, the DNA is TGCGCCAGCAGCTTCGAACTAAGGACTGAAATGGGGCAGTTCTTC.

This clonotype was counted at least ten times. V usage is TRBV2 and J usage is TRBJ1-2; D is ambiguous. Trimming took 3 bases from V and 8 from J, leaving 7 bases between them. This CDR3 contains 11 residues. Germline V gene lookup returns CDR1 SNHLY and CDR2 FYNNEI. The CDR3 DNA reads TGTGCCAGCAGTGAGGCCGTCGGCTACACCTTC. This translates into CASSEAVGYTF.

This clonotype was found many times. This chain links TRBV6-5 with TRBJ1-6; D gene ambiguous. CDR3 length equals 13 residues. V was shortened by 2 bases and J by 7 bases, with 6 bases between the two germline ends. Germline CDR1 MNHEY, CDR2 SVGAGI. This CDR3 reads CASSYRANSPLHF. DNA of the CDR3: TGTGCCAGCAGTTACAGGGCAAATTCACCCCTCCACTTT.

At least ten counts were recorded for this clonotype. The chain is built from TRBV11-3 and TRBJ1-1; 7 bases agree with TRBD1. V shed 2 bases and J 11 bases; nucleotides not matched to a gene: 8. The CDR3 is 13 amino acids. Germline CDR1 is SGHNT and CDR2 is YENEEA. The CDR3 DNA reads as TGTGCCAGCAGCTTAACGACAGGGACGCCCGCTTTCTTT. Protein product: CASSLTTGTPAFF.

Notes on this clonotype: One junction end disagrees with the germline gene, perhaps due to a read error. This rearrangement joins TRBV3-1 to TRBJ2-7; D perhaps matches TRBD1 (5 bases). The CDR3 consists of 17 residues. Per germline, CDR1 LGHDT and CDR2 YNNKEL (reference sequence). The CDR3 nucleotides read TGTGCCAGCGGCCAAGGGTGGGCAGGGTACAACTCCTACGAGCAGTACTTC. Translation gives CASGQGWAGYNSYEQYF.

The rearrangement uses TRBV11-2 and TRBJ1-3, with 7 positions matching TRBD1. V shed 5 bases, J shed 0 bases, and the junction held 4 bases outside the gene matches. Germline V CDR1 and CDR2: SGHAT, FQNNGV. The CDR3 is made up of 15 amino acids. CDR3 in amino acids: CASSTGQNSGNTIYF. The CDR3 region has the DNA TGTGCCAGCAGCACGGGACAGAACTCTGGAAACACCATATATTTT.

Concerning this clonotype: A read error is possible here, since a much larger clone lies one base away. The chain combines TRBV6-1 with TRBJ1-5; 7 positions match TRBD1. CDR3 length: 13 residues. The J segment lost 5 bases and the V segment lost 8 bases, leaving 6 bases of the junction unmatched. CDR1 and CDR2 (germline): MNHNS, SASEGT. The CDR3 spells CASVDREYQPQHF. The CDR3 nucleotides read TGTGCCAGCGTAGACAGGGAATATCAGCCCCAGCATTTT.

This clonotype was observed many times. The chain couples TRBV2 to TRBJ2-3; 13 bases match TRBD2. The germline V gene encodes CDR1 SNHLY and CDR2 FYNNEI. This CDR3 is built from 16 residues. Unmatched junction bases numbered 5, after V lost 6 bases and J lost 2 bases. CDR3: CASRATSGGLTDTQYF. The CDR3 DNA reads TGTGCCAGCAGAGCGACTAGCGGGGGGCTCACAGATACGCAGTATTTT.

This chain joins TRBV19 and TRBJ2-1; tentative D call: TRBD2 (5 bases). Germline CDR1 reads LNHDA; CDR2 reads SQIVND (reference sequence). The CDR3 consists of 12 residues. V was clipped by 4 bases and J by 12 bases, with 13 bases between them. The CDR3 DNA sequence: TGTGCCAGTAGTACCACGGATCGGGGGCAGTTCTTC. This codes for CASSTTDRGQFF.

In the case of this clonotype: The junction shows a germline mismatch at one end, possibly a read error. V gene TRBV30 combines with J gene TRBJ2-7, with D unclear. Germline CDR1 and CDR2: GTSNPN and SVGIG (reference sequence). CDR3 size: 13 residues. The CDR3: CAWRRLNRYEPYF. CDR3 nucleotides: TGTGCCTGGAGGCGTCTGAATCGGTACGAGCCGTACTTC.

This clonotype was counted between two and nine times. The rearrangement links TRBV6-5 to TRBJ1-2, with D unclear. Germline V gives CDR1 MNHEY, CDR2 SVGAGI. The CDR3 is made up of 13 amino acids. Trimming left V 1 base short and J 3 bases short, with 6 bases between. CDR3 DNA sequence: TGTGCCAGCAGTTACTACTCTTACTATGGCTACACCTTC. This translates into CASSYYSYYGYTF.

This clonotype has a handful of counts. One end of the junction varies from germline; a read error may be responsible. The chain carries TRBV28 and TRBJ1-5, with a possible D match to TRBD1 (5 bases). CDR3 length equals 14 residues. CDR1 is MDHEN, CDR2 SYDVKM, per germline. CDR3 region: CAGSLGGGNQPQHF. CDR3 in DNA: TGTGCCGGCAGTTTGGGCGGGGGGAATCAGCCCCAGCATTTT.

The V gene is TRBV20-1, the J gene TRBJ2-3; a weak D match, TRBD2 (7 bases). Trimming pared 0 bases from V and 0 bases from J, leaving 10 bases between. This CDR3 comprises 15 residues. Germline V CDR1 and CDR2: DFQATT, SNEGSKA (reference sequence). CDR3 sequence: CSARDGGPSTDTQYF. DNA of the CDR3: TGCAGTGCTAGAGACGGGGGGCCCAGCACAGATACGCAGTATTTT.

This clonotype has a handful of counts. The chain carries TRBV11-3 and TRBJ2-5; 7 bases match TRBD1. Germline lookup yields CDR1 SGHNT and CDR2 YENEEA. The CDR3 covers 14 residues. V was pared by 3 bases and J by 1 base, with 2 bases of the junction left unmatched. The CDR3 spells CASSLRGPQETQYF. CDR3 DNA: TGTGCCAGCAGCTTGAGGGGGCCCCAAGAGACCCAGTACTTC.

The sample holds many counts of this clonotype. The chain joins TRBV6-2 or TRBV6-3 to TRBJ1-5; 9 bases are a match to TRBD1. Germline CDR1 reads MNHEY; CDR2 reads SVGEGT. The CDR3 runs to 18 residues. The V segment lost 6 bases and the J segment 0 bases; nucleotides outside the gene matches: 12. The CDR3 sequence: CASRPTGGRFNSNQPQHF. The CDR3 DNA sequence: TGTGCCAGCAGACCTACAGGGGGCAGGTTCAATAGCAATCAGCCCCAGCATTTT.

This clonotype has a handful of counts. This sequence joins TRBV6-1 and TRBJ2-6, with 7 bases fitting TRBD1. CDR3 length: 19 amino acids. In germline, CDR1 is MNHNS, CDR2 SASEGT. V gave up 0 bases and J gave up 0 bases; unmatched junction bases: 8. The CDR3 loop reads CASSEALTGDASGANVLTF. The CDR3 DNA sequence: TGTGCCAGCAGTGAAGCGCTAACAGGGGATGCCTCTGGGGCCAACGTCCTGACTTTC.

This clonotype was picked up many times. This chain uses TRBV6-1 with TRBJ2-5; unclear D gene. V was clipped by 7 bases and J by 1 base, with 13 bases between them. Per the germline V gene, CDR1 is MNHNS and CDR2 is SASEGT. This CDR3 region has 14 residues. CDR3 sequence reads: CASTPGRIQETQYF. The DNA of the CDR3 is TGTGCCAGCACTCCCGGACGGATCCAAGAGACCCAGTACTTC.

This clonotype showed up just a few times. The chain links TRBV27 to TRBJ2-7; D gene ambiguous. Germline CDR1 and CDR2: MNHEY and SMNVEV (reference sequence). This CDR3 is 14 amino acids long. Deletions cut 4 bases from V and 7 bases from J, with 17 bases between. DNA of the CDR3: TGTGCCAGCAGTTCTGGGTTCCTTCCTATGGAGCAGTACTTC. It yields the protein CASSSGFLPMEQYF.